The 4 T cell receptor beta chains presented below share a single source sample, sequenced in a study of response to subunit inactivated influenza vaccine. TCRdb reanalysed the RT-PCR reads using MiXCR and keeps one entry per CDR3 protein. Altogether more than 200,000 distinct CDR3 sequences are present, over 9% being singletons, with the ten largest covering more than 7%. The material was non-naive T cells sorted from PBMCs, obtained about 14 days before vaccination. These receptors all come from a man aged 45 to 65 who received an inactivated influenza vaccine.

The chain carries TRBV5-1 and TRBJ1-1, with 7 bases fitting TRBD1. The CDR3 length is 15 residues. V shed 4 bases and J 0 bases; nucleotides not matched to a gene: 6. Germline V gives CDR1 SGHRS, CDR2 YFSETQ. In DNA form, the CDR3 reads TGCGCCAGCAGCCCCCAACAGGGGATGAACACTGAAGCTTTCTTT. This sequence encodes CASSPQQGMNTEAFF. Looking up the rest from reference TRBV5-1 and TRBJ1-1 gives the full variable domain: KAGVTQTPRYLIKTRGQQVTLSCSPISGHRSVSWYQQTPGQGLQFLFEYFSETQRNKGNFPGRFSGRQFSNSRSEMNVSTLELGDSALYLCASSPQQGMNTEAFFGQGTRLTVV.

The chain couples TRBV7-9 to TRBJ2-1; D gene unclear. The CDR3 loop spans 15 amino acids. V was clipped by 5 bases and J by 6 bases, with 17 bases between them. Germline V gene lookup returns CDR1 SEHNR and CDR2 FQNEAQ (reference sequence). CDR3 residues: CASSHFLTRRNEQFF. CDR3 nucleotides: TGTGCCAGCAGCCACTTCCTCACGCGTCGCAATGAGCAGTTCTTC.

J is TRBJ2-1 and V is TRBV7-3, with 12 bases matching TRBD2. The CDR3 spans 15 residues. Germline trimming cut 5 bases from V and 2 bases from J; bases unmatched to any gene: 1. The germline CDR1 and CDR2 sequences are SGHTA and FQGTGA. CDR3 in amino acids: CASSTSGRTYNEQFF. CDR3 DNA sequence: TGTGCCAGCAGCACTAGCGGGAGGACCTACAATGAGCAGTTCTTC.

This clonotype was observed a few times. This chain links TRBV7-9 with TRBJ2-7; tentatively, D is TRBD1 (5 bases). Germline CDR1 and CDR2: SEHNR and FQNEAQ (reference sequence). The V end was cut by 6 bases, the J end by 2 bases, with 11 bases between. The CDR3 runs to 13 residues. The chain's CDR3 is CASSPTAAYEQYF. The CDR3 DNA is TGTGCCAGCAGTCCGACAGCTGCCTACGAGCAGTACTTC.